These T cell receptor beta chains were read from a single sample in a study of response to subunit inactivated influenza vaccine. TCRdb reprocessed the RT-PCR reads via MiXCR and lists one record per CDR3 protein. The sample comprises 530,000 or so distinct CDR3 sequences, 13% to 15% of which are singletons, and 11% rests with the top ten. The specimen comprised PBMCs from blood, sampled approximately 12 days after vaccination. The receptors originated from a middle-aged man who received an inactivated influenza vaccine. CDR3s include the opening cysteine and the closing phenylalanine or tryptophan. The D gene is left open where the match is weak. Size values are once, few and many counts, or a class for expanded clones, and some rows have none.

TRBV4-1,many,TRBJ2-5,14,TRBD2,TGCGCCAGCAGCCAAGTCGGGGGGCAAGAGACCCAGTACTTC,CASSQVGGQETQYF
TRBV2,.,TRBJ2-7,11,.,TGTGCCAGCCGTTTCGACTACGAGCAGTACTTC,CASRFDYEQYF
TRBV11-2,few,TRBJ2-7,19,TRBD2,TGTGCCAGCAGCTCGAAATCCGGGACTAGCGGGGCTAAATCCTACGAGCAGTACTTC,CASSSKSGTSGAKSYEQYF
TRBV10-3,few,TRBJ2-5,13,.,TGTGCCATCAGTCCGGAAGTGAAAGAGACCCAGTACTTC,CAISPEVKETQYF
TRBV7-2,.,TRBJ2-1,15,.,TGTGCCAGCAGCTTAGCGGGGATTGGCAGCGGGGAGCAGTTCTTC,CASSLAGIGSGEQFF
TRBV20-1,many,TRBJ2-1,14,.,TGCAGTGCTGGTGGCGGGGCGGGACACCATGAGCAGTTCTTC,CSAGGGAGHHEQFF
TRBV15,.,TRBJ2-3,15,.,TGTGCCACCAGCAGAGATCACTGGGGATCAGATACGCAGTATTTT,CATSRDHWGSDTQYF
TRBV3-1,.,TRBJ2-7,13,.,TGTGCCAGCAGCCGCGACCAGTTCGACGAGCAGTACTTC,CASSRDQFDEQYF
TRBV20-1,few,TRBJ1-5,14,.,TGCAGTGCTAGACCCGACTCTACAGGGCAGCCCCAGCATTTT,CSARPDSTGQPQHF
TRBV10-3,.,TRBJ2-7,13,.,TGTGCCAGCACAGGGCAGGAGTCCTACGAGCAGTACTTC,CASTGQESYEQYF
TRBV12-3/TRBV12-4,few,TRBJ2-1,13,.,TGTGCCAGCAGTTTGTCCCAGACCAATGAGCAGTTCTTC,CASSLSQTNEQFF
TRBV9,.,TRBJ2-3,17,.,TGTGCCAGCAGCCCTCAAGCTAGCGCAAAGGGCACAGATACGCAGTATTTT,CASSPQASAKGTDTQYF
TRBV24-1,many,TRBJ2-2,15,.,TGTGCCACCAGTGGAGCAACAGGGTACACCGGGGAGCTGTTTTTT,CATSGATGYTGELFF
TRBV7-2,many,TRBJ2-3,11,.,TGTGCCAGCAGCTTTCTAGATACGCAGTATTTT,CASSFLDTQYF